The rows below give T cell receptor beta chains drawn from one sample of a study of control samples from healthy donors and cancer patients. The table came from immunoSEQ multiplex PCR; TCRdb's copy has only in-frame clones and leaves some out. In the table there are some 28,000 clones, around 79% of which are singletons. Sequencing was performed on PBMCs. The receptors here all came from a man aged 55 to 70 with head and neck cancer. Each CDR3 is given with its conserved first and last residue. The D gene is left open where the match is weak. The listing skips clone size in some rows; elsewhere it reads once, few, many or a size class.

J gene: TRBJ2-5
D gene: TRBD2
V gene: TRBV27
clone size: NA
CDR3 DNA: TGTGCCAGCAGTGAAAGAGGTAGTAGCGGGCCCTGGGAGACCCAGTACTTC
CDR3 protein: CASSERGSSGPWETQYF

J gene: TRBJ2-1
D gene: NA
V gene: TRBV7-2
clone size: NA
CDR3 DNA: TGTGCCAGCAGCCCCGTAGGGGGAGCGGCCTACAATGAGCAGTTCTTC
CDR3 protein: CASSPVGGAAYNEQFF

J gene: TRBJ2-5
D gene: NA
V gene: TRBV28
clone size: NA
CDR3 DNA: TGTGCCAGCAGTTTAGGTCGGCAAGAGACCCAGTACTTC
CDR3 protein: CASSLGRQETQYF

J gene: TRBJ2-7
D gene: NA
V gene: TRBV10-3
clone size: NA
CDR3 DNA: TGTGCCATCAGTGGTTTAGGGGCCAGGGACGAGCAGTACTTC
CDR3 protein: CAISGLGARDEQYF

J gene: TRBJ2-3
D gene: TRBD2
V gene: TRBV7-3
clone size: NA
CDR3 DNA: TGTGCCAGCAGCTTTACCGGGACTAACACAGATACGCAGTATTTT
CDR3 protein: CASSFTGTNTDTQYF

J gene: TRBJ1-6
D gene: TRBD1
V gene: TRBV6-5
clone size: NA
CDR3 DNA: TGTGCCAGCAGTTACAGGGGGGGACAGAGGAATTCACCCCTCCACTTT
CDR3 protein: CASSYRGGQRNSPLHF

J gene: TRBJ2-7
D gene: NA
V gene: TRBV5-6
clone size: NA
CDR3 DNA: TGTGCCAGCAGGAGGTCCTACGAGCAGTACTTC
CDR3 protein: CASRRSYEQYF

J gene: TRBJ2-5
D gene: TRBD2
V gene: TRBV4-2
clone size: NA
CDR3 DNA: TGTGCCAGCTCCCAAGATAGGAGCGGGAGGGGGATCCAAGAGACCCAGTACTTC
CDR3 protein: CASSQDRSGRGIQETQYF

J gene: TRBJ1-2
D gene: NA
V gene: TRBV30
clone size: NA
CDR3 DNA: TGTGCCTGGAGTGTAAATTCCGTATACGGCTACACCTTC
CDR3 protein: CAWSVNSVYGYTF

J gene: TRBJ1-4
D gene: NA
V gene: TRBV19
clone size: few
CDR3 DNA: TGTGCCAGTAGGGGGCGTATTAATGAAAAACTGTTTTTT
CDR3 protein: CASRGRINEKLFF

J gene: TRBJ2-1
D gene: TRBD2
V gene: TRBV6-2/TRBV6-3
clone size: NA
CDR3 DNA: TGTGCCAGCAGTCCGCGGACTAGCGGGAGCTCCTACAATGAGCAGTTCTTC
CDR3 protein: CASSPRTSGSSYNEQFF

J gene: TRBJ2-6
D gene: NA
V gene: TRBV24-1
clone size: NA
CDR3 DNA: TGTGCCACCAGTGGGACAGCGCCAAGTGGGGTCGCTGGGGCCAACGTCCTGACTTTC
CDR3 protein: CATSGTAPSGVAGANVLTF

J gene: TRBJ2-7
D gene: NA
V gene: TRBV10-3
clone size: few
CDR3 DNA: TGTGCCATCAGGCCGGACAAGAGCTCCTACGAGCAGTACTTC
CDR3 protein: CAIRPDKSSYEQYF

J gene: TRBJ2-3
D gene: NA
V gene: TRBV1
clone size: NA
CDR3 DNA: TGCACCAGCAGCCAAGAACCCTACGCGGGAGGTAGCACAGATACGCAGTATTTT
CDR3 protein: CTSSQEPYAGGSTDTQYF

J gene: TRBJ1-2
D gene: NA
V gene: TRBV24-1
clone size: NA
CDR3 DNA: TGTGCCACCAGTGACCCCCGCGACAGCCACCGTGGCTACACCTTC
CDR3 protein: CATSDPRDSHRGYTF

J gene: TRBJ2-7
D gene: NA
V gene: TRBV10-2
clone size: once
CDR3 DNA: TGCGCTTCCTTGTTGGTGTCCTCGGGAGAGCAGTACTTC
CDR3 protein: CASLLVSSGEQYF

J gene: TRBJ1-1
D gene: NA
V gene: TRBV18
clone size: NA
CDR3 DNA: TGTGCCAGCTCACCAGTGGCTAGAAACACTGAAGCTTTCTTT
CDR3 protein: CASSPVARNTEAFF

J gene: TRBJ1-1
D gene: TRBD1
V gene: TRBV28
clone size: NA
CDR3 DNA: TGTGCCAGGATACCTGGTTTACCATCCGGGACAGGGATGGGTGGGAACACTGAAGCTTTCTTT
CDR3 protein: CARIPGLPSGTGMGGNTEAFF

J gene: TRBJ2-5
D gene: TRBD2
V gene: TRBV4-3
clone size: NA
CDR3 DNA: TGCGCCAGCAGCCAGCAGCGGGAGGGCCAGGAGACCCAGTACTTC
CDR3 protein: CASSQQREGQETQYF

J gene: TRBJ1-1
D gene: NA
V gene: TRBV7-2
clone size: NA
CDR3 DNA: TGTGCCAGCAGCCCCAATTGGGCCTCTGAAGCTTTCTTT
CDR3 protein: CASSPNWASEAFF

J gene: TRBJ2-3
D gene: NA
V gene: TRBV11-3
clone size: NA
CDR3 DNA: TGTGCCAGCAGCGAAGACGGGGTAGATACGCAGTATTTT
CDR3 protein: CASSEDGVDTQYF

J gene: TRBJ2-3
D gene: NA
V gene: TRBV12-3/TRBV12-4
clone size: NA
CDR3 DNA: TGTGCCAGCAGTTTCACCACAGATACGCAGTATTTT
CDR3 protein: CASSFTTDTQYF

J gene: TRBJ1-3
D gene: NA
V gene: TRBV5-1
clone size: NA
CDR3 DNA: TGCGCCAGCAGCTTGGGTCAGGCCGTAGGAGGAAACACCATATATTTT
CDR3 protein: CASSLGQAVGGNTIYF

J gene: TRBJ2-3
D gene: NA
V gene: TRBV7-2
clone size: NA
CDR3 DNA: TGTGCCAGCAGCTTAGTAGGCGGACCCCCAGATACGCAGTATTTT
CDR3 protein: CASSLVGGPPDTQYF

J gene: TRBJ2-1
D gene: TRBD1
V gene: TRBV25-1
clone size: few
CDR3 DNA: TGTGCCAGCAGTGACAAAAAGCGGGACAGGGGAAACAATGAGCAGTTCTTC
CDR3 protein: CASSDKKRDRGNNEQFF

J gene: TRBJ2-1
D gene: TRBD2
V gene: TRBV5-4
clone size: NA
CDR3 DNA: TGTGCCAGCAGCTGGACTAGCGGGAGATACAATGAGCAGTTCTTC
CDR3 protein: CASSWTSGRYNEQFF

J gene: TRBJ2-1
D gene: TRBD2
V gene: TRBV5-5
clone size: NA
CDR3 DNA: TGTGCCAGCAGCCCTAGGACTAGCGACTACAATGAGCAGTTCTTC
CDR3 protein: CASSPRTSDYNEQFF

J gene: TRBJ1-6
D gene: TRBD1
V gene: TRBV4-2
clone size: NA
CDR3 DNA: TGTGCCAGCAGCCAAGGACAGGGTAATTCACCCCTCCACTTT
CDR3 protein: CASSQGQGNSPLHF

J gene: TRBJ2-3
D gene: TRBD2
V gene: TRBV28
clone size: NA
CDR3 DNA: TGTGCCAGCAAAATAGCGGGAGATTTAGATACGCAGTATTTT
CDR3 protein: CASKIAGDLDTQYF

J gene: TRBJ1-1
D gene: NA
V gene: TRBV21-1
clone size: NA
CDR3 DNA: TGTGCCAGCAGCATTGTGTCAGGCACTGAAGCTTTCTTT
CDR3 protein: CASSIVSGTEAFF

J gene: TRBJ1-1
D gene: NA
V gene: TRBV30
clone size: NA
CDR3 DNA: TGTGCCTGGAGAAAGGGCACATCGGTGTACACTGAAGCTTTCTTT
CDR3 protein: CAWRKGTSVYTEAFF

J gene: TRBJ2-1
D gene: NA
V gene: TRBV5-1
clone size: NA
CDR3 DNA: TGCGCCAGCAGCTTCGGCAGCAGCAATGAGCAGTTCTTC
CDR3 protein: CASSFGSSNEQFF

J gene: TRBJ2-2
D gene: NA
V gene: TRBV25-1
clone size: NA
CDR3 DNA: TGTGCCAGCCGCGGGCTCGGGGAGCTGTTTTTT
CDR3 protein: CASRGLGELFF

J gene: TRBJ2-7
D gene: TRBD1
V gene: TRBV7-9
clone size: NA
CDR3 DNA: TGTGCCAGCAGCTCACCGGGACAGGCATACGAGCAGTACTTC
CDR3 protein: CASSSPGQAYEQYF

J gene: TRBJ1-1
D gene: TRBD1
V gene: TRBV18
clone size: NA
CDR3 DNA: TGTGCCAGCTCACCACCAAACAGGGGGTTTACTGAAGCTTTCTTT
CDR3 protein: CASSPPNRGFTEAFF

J gene: TRBJ2-3
D gene: NA
V gene: TRBV2
clone size: NA
CDR3 DNA: TGTGCCAGCAGTGTGTTGGGGACCACAGATACGCAGTATTTT
CDR3 protein: CASSVLGTTDTQYF

J gene: TRBJ2-5
D gene: NA
V gene: TRBV19
clone size: NA
CDR3 DNA: TGTGCCAGTAGGGTAGATAATGAGGAGACCCAGTACTTC
CDR3 protein: CASRVDNEETQYF

J gene: TRBJ2-7
D gene: NA
V gene: TRBV21-1
clone size: NA
CDR3 DNA: TGTGCCAGCAGCACGCGGAGACCGGGACGCTTAGCCTCCTACGAGCAGTACTTC
CDR3 protein: CASSTRRPGRLASYEQYF

J gene: TRBJ2-2
D gene: NA
V gene: TRBV10-3
clone size: NA
CDR3 DNA: TGTGCCATCAGGGCGACTGGCCGGGGCACCGGGGAGCTGTTTTTT
CDR3 protein: CAIRATGRGTGELFF

J gene: TRBJ1-5
D gene: NA
V gene: TRBV7-9
clone size: NA
CDR3 DNA: TGTGCCAGCAGCTTAGGGCCGTCTAATCAGCCCCAGCATTTT
CDR3 protein: CASSLGPSNQPQHF

J gene: TRBJ2-7
D gene: TRBD1
V gene: TRBV7-3
clone size: NA
CDR3 DNA: TGTGCCAGATCCGGGACAGGGAGGATCTACGAGCAGTACTTC
CDR3 protein: CARSGTGRIYEQYF

J gene: TRBJ2-1
D gene: NA
V gene: TRBV6-5
clone size: NA
CDR3 DNA: TGTGCCAGCAGTTACCAACGTGCGGGAAGCAATGAGCAGTTCTTC
CDR3 protein: CASSYQRAGSNEQFF

J gene: TRBJ1-4
D gene: NA
V gene: TRBV19
clone size: NA
CDR3 DNA: TGTGCCAGTAGTATGGGGGGCCGAACTAATGAAAAACTGTTTTTT
CDR3 protein: CASSMGGRTNEKLFF

J gene: TRBJ2-4
D gene: NA
V gene: TRBV27
clone size: NA
CDR3 DNA: TGTGCCAGCAGCCGAAATTCGGTAGCCAAAAACATTCAGTACTTC
CDR3 protein: CASSRNSVAKNIQYF

J gene: TRBJ1-2
D gene: NA
V gene: TRBV7-9
clone size: once
CDR3 DNA: TGTGCCAGCAGCGGACACGAGGGAGAAACCAACTATGGCTACACCTTC
CDR3 protein: CASSGHEGETNYGYTF

J gene: TRBJ2-6
D gene: TRBD1
V gene: TRBV7-7
clone size: NA
CDR3 DNA: TGTGCTAGCAGCAAGGGACAGGGGGTCTCTGGGGCCAACGTCCTGACTTTC
CDR3 protein: CASSKGQGVSGANVLTF

J gene: TRBJ2-2
D gene: TRBD2
V gene: TRBV5-1
clone size: once
CDR3 DNA: TGCGCCAGCAGCGATAGCGGGAGTCGGCCCGGGGAGCTGTTTTTT
CDR3 protein: CASSDSGSRPGELFF

J gene: TRBJ2-7
D gene: NA
V gene: TRBV9
clone size: medium-sized
CDR3 DNA: TGTGCCAGCAGCGTAGAGGGCCATTCCCCCTACGAGCAGTACTTC
CDR3 protein: CASSVEGHSPYEQYF

J gene: TRBJ2-1
D gene: NA
V gene: TRBV13
clone size: NA
CDR3 DNA: TGTGCCAGCAGCCCAACCGTACACTCAGGGCTCAACGAGCAGTTCTTC
CDR3 protein: CASSPTVHSGLNEQFF

J gene: TRBJ2-1
D gene: TRBD2
V gene: TRBV6-4
clone size: few
CDR3 DNA: TGTGCCAGCAGTGACGGACTAGCGGGAAACAATGAGCAGTTCTTC
CDR3 protein: CASSDGLAGNNEQFF

J gene: TRBJ2-1
D gene: NA
V gene: TRBV7-9
clone size: NA
CDR3 DNA: TGTGCCAGCAGCTTATATGTCGGGTCCCTGGTTTACAATGAGCAGTTCTTC
CDR3 protein: CASSLYVGSLVYNEQFF

J gene: TRBJ1-1
D gene: TRBD1
V gene: TRBV6-5
clone size: few
CDR3 DNA: TGTGCCAGCAGTCTCGACAGGGGGGTGAACACTGAAGCTTTCTTT
CDR3 protein: CASSLDRGVNTEAFF

J gene: TRBJ2-5
D gene: NA
V gene: TRBV28
clone size: few
CDR3 DNA: TGTGCCAGCAGTTTAGTAGCTCAAGAGACCCAGTACTTC
CDR3 protein: CASSLVAQETQYF

J gene: TRBJ2-5
D gene: NA
V gene: TRBV7-9
clone size: NA
CDR3 DNA: TGTGCCAGCAGCCGAAATCAGGGGCGGGAGACCCAGTACTTC
CDR3 protein: CASSRNQGRETQYF